The sequence of this TCR beta chain was determined in a study of blood T cell repertoires in COVID-19. The wider study: Some COVID-19 samples were acute and others convalescent; all came from the United States, Italy and Spain.

Profiled with immunoSEQ multiplex PCR; TCRdb holds only in-frame clones, not every one. The profile shows 150,000 to 250,000 clones, 94% of them singletons. Trimming took 8 bases from V and 7 from J, leaving 15 bases between them. The germline V gene encodes CDR1 SQVTM and CDR2 ANQGSEA. CDR3 length: 11 amino acids. The rearrangement links TRBV29-1 to TRBJ2-7; tentative D call: TRBD1 (6 bases). Sequencing input: peripheral blood. The source of this sequence is a young man with COVID-19, enrolled during active disease. CDR3 coding DNA: TGCAGCATACAGGGTGCTAGGGAGCAGTACTTC. Protein: CSIQGAREQYF.